The rows below give T cell receptor beta chains drawn from one sample of a study of cytomegalovirus exposure and HLA in healthy donors. Profiling relied on immunoSEQ multiplex PCR, and the TCRdb table lists in-frame clones only, not all of them. The table shows 250,000 to 400,000 clones, with roughly 87% occurring only once. Sequenced material: PBMCs. The receptors stem from a woman aged 30 to 39 in good health and CMV-seropositive. Each CDR3 is given with its conserved first and last residue. The D gene is left open where the match is weak. The size entry is marked missing in some rows and otherwise reads once, few, many or a size class.

clone_size j_call cdr3_length v_call d_call cdr3_aa cdr3_nt
. TRBJ2-7 17 TRBV18 TRBD2 CASSAGTSGGRPYEQYF TGTGCCAGCTCGGCCGGGACTAGCGGGGGGAGACCCTACGAGCAGTACTTC
. TRBJ2-7 12 TRBV25-1 . CASSDGFYEQYF TGTGCCAGCAGTGACGGGTTTTACGAGCAGTACTTC
. TRBJ2-3 16 TRBV7-9 . CASSLGLRQSTDTQYF TGTGCCAGCAGCTTAGGTCTGCGTCAAAGCACAGATACGCAGTATTTT
. TRBJ2-1 13 TRBV29-1 TRBD2 CSDSSGIGDEQFF TGCAGCGACTCTAGCGGGATCGGCGATGAGCAGTTCTTC
. TRBJ2-1 16 TRBV27 TRBD2 CASSPWGSGGANEQFF TGTGCCAGCAGCCCGTGGGGTAGCGGGGGGGCGAATGAGCAGTTCTTC
. TRBJ2-1 14 TRBV14 . CASSQASPRDEQFF TGTGCCAGCAGCCAAGCCTCACCGAGGGATGAGCAGTTCTTC
. TRBJ2-7 14 TRBV6-5 . CASSYSRGEDEQYF TGTGCCAGCAGTTACTCAAGGGGCGAGGACGAGCAGTACTTC
. TRBJ2-6 15 TRBV28 . CASSTSSSGANVLTF TGTGCCAGCAGTACGTCAAGCTCTGGGGCCAACGTCCTGACTTTC
. TRBJ2-7 11 TRBV6-6 . CASKGTYEQYF TGTGCCAGCAAAGGGACCTACGAGCAGTACTTC
. TRBJ1-6 16 TRBV28 . CASSGVGDTYNSPLHF TGTGCCAGCAGTGGCGTTGGGGACACCTATAATTCACCCCTCCACTTT
. TRBJ2-3 14 TRBV7-2 . CASSRKTSTDTQYF TGTGCCAGCAGCCGGAAAACTAGCACAGATACGCAGTATTTT
. TRBJ1-1 13 TRBV21-1 . CAGRGYMNTEAFF TGTGCCGGGCGGGGGTATATGAACACTGAAGCTTTCTTT
. TRBJ2-1 12 TRBV18 . CASSPRGDEQFF TGTGCCAGCTCACCACGGGGCGATGAGCAGTTCTTC
. TRBJ1-2 12 TRBV19 . CASSRGGSGYTF TGTGCCAGTAGTCGGGGAGGTAGTGGCTACACCTTC
. TRBJ2-7 12 TRBV15 . CATGGVLSEQYF TGTGCCACCGGAGGCGTTTTGAGTGAGCAGTACTTC
. TRBJ2-1 14 TRBV5-1 . CASSLEGGDNEQFF TGCGCCAGCAGCTTGGAGGGTGGAGATAATGAGCAGTTCTTC
. TRBJ1-2 14 TRBV7-3 . CASSPVSGGYGYTF TGTGCCAGCAGCCCTGTATCGGGGGGATATGGCTACACCTTC
. TRBJ1-2 14 TRBV30 . CAWSDRPIFYGYTF TGTGCCTGGAGTGACAGGCCGATATTTTATGGCTACACCTTC
few TRBJ2-7 13 TRBV28 . CASSRWGVGEQYF TGTGCCAGCAGTCGATGGGGGGTTGGGGAGCAGTACTTC
. TRBJ2-6 15 TRBV10-3 . CAISTTGNGANVLTF TGTGCCATCAGTACTACAGGGAATGGGGCCAACGTCCTGACTTTC
. TRBJ1-3 16 TRBV30 TRBD1 CAWRDHRGLRGNTIYF TGTGCCTGGAGGGACCACAGGGGGCTACGTGGAAACACCATATATTTT
. TRBJ1-6 17 TRBV12-2 . CASRFLQGPRCNSPLHF TGTGCAAGTCGCTTTCTGCAGGGGCCGCGGTGTAATTCACCCCTCCACTTT
. TRBJ2-5 11 TRBV30 . CAWMGEETQYF TGTGCCTGGATGGGGGAAGAGACCCAGTACTTC
. TRBJ1-2 13 TRBV5-1 TRBD1 CASSPRDRGGYTF TGCGCCAGCAGCCCTAGGGACAGGGGTGGCTACACCTTC
. TRBJ2-7 15 TRBV7-2 . CASSSQDSYSYEQYF TGTGCCAGCAGCTCCCAGGACAGCTACTCCTACGAGCAGTACTTC
. TRBJ2-1 14 TRBV29-1 TRBD2 CSALSGSPYNEQFF TGCAGCGCTCTTAGCGGGTCCCCCTACAATGAGCAGTTCTTC
. TRBJ2-7 16 TRBV7-2 TRBD1 CASSSPRTGRTYEQYF TGTGCCAGCAGCTCCCCAAGGACAGGGCGTACCTACGAGCAGTACTTC
. TRBJ1-5 17 TRBV27 TRBD1 CASSFGVGQASNQPQHF TGTGCCAGCAGTTTCGGGGTGGGACAGGCGAGCAATCAGCCCCAGCATTTT
. TRBJ2-5 14 TRBV27 . CASSRTGLGETQYF TGTGCCAGCAGTCGGACTGGCCTCGGAGAGACCCAGTACTTC
. TRBJ1-1 15 TRBV21-1 . CASSKALAGVLGAFF TGTGCCAGCAGCAAAGCTTTGGCAGGGGTGCTTGGGGCTTTCTTT
few TRBJ2-7 13 TRBV7-2 . CASSLVGLAEQYF TGTGCCAGCAGCTTAGTCGGTCTAGCTGAGCAGTACTTC
. TRBJ2-5 18 TRBV5-4 TRBD2 CASSFWTSGGSRQETQYF TGTGCCAGCAGCTTCTGGACTAGCGGGGGATCCCGCCAAGAGACCCAGTACTTC
once TRBJ2-7 16 TRBV14 . CASSHFGRESSYEQYF TGTGCCAGCAGCCATTTTGGCAGGGAGAGCTCCTACGAGCAGTACTTC
. TRBJ2-7 14 TRBV6-1 TRBD1 CASSLQGALDEQYF TGTGCCAGCAGCCTACAGGGGGCGCTTGACGAGCAGTACTTC
. TRBJ2-1 15 TRBV7-2 TRBD1 CASSRGQFLYNEQFF TGTGCCAGCAGCCGGGGACAGTTCCTTTACAATGAGCAGTTCTTC
once TRBJ2-1 15 TRBV27 . CASSLREVAYNEQFF TGTGCCAGCAGTTTGAGGGAGGTGGCATACAATGAGCAGTTCTTC
. TRBJ1-2 14 TRBV5-1 . CASSFGTGREGYTF TGCGCCAGCAGCTTTGGAACAGGGCGGGAGGGCTACACCTTC
. TRBJ2-7 15 TRBV27 TRBD1 CASNPTGTGGYEQYF TGTGCCAGCAACCCGACCGGGACAGGGGGTTACGAGCAGTACTTC
. TRBJ2-3 16 TRBV2 TRBD1 CASTSRNPGQGGTQYF TGTGCCAGCACCTCCCGAAACCCGGGACAGGGAGGTACGCAGTATTTT
. TRBJ1-4 16 TRBV18 TRBD1 CASSPRLGQGNEKLFF TGTGCCAGCTCACCACGTTTGGGACAGGGGAATGAAAAACTGTTTTTT